One and the same sample provided the 30 T cell receptor beta chains below, sequenced in a study of graft-versus-host responses after intestinal transplantation. Using immunoSEQ multiplex PCR, the repertoire was profiled, and TCRdb retains in-frame clones only, with some absent. The sample has about 19,000 clones; around 90% are singletons. The source was PBMCs, collected 350 to 400 days after transplant. These receptors all come from a human patient who received an intestinal transplant, so some T cells may come from the graft donor.

V usage is TRBV5-1 and J usage is TRBJ2-1, with 16 bases identical to TRBD2. This CDR3 region has 15 residues. CDR1 and CDR2 (germline): SGHRS, YFSETQ. The V and J ends lost 4 bases and 9 bases, in that order; junction bases with no gene match: 4. CDR3 loop: CASSIGTSGRGEQFF. The DNA of the CDR3 is TGCGCCAGCAGCATCGGGACTAGCGGGAGGGGTGAGCAGTTCTTC.

The rearrangement uses TRBV7-9 and TRBJ1-2; TRBD1 might be the D (6 bases). Germline V gives CDR1 SEHNR, CDR2 FQNEAQ (reference sequence). V dropped 3 bases and J dropped 0 bases, with 8 bases sitting between them. This CDR3 region has 14 residues. The CDR3 sequence is CASSFTGTNYGYTF. CDR3 DNA sequence: TGTGCCAGCAGCTTTACAGGGACTAACTATGGCTACACCTTC.

The J gene is TRBJ1-4, the V gene TRBV13; D is uncertain. Trimming took 1 base from V and 8 from J, leaving 11 bases between them. This CDR3 is built from 14 residues. Germline V gene data show CDR1 as PRHDT and CDR2 as FYEKMQ (reference sequence). Here the CDR3 DNA reads TGTGCCAGCAGCTTAGTAGGGAGTGCGGAAAAACTGTTTTTT. Protein product: CASSLVGSAEKLFF.

This chain joins TRBV6-6 and TRBJ2-1, with TRBD2 matching 8 bases. Germline CDR1 is MNHNY and CDR2 is SVGAGI (reference sequence). The trim removed 2 bases at V and 6 bases at J, leaving 9 bases unmatched. The CDR3 has 16 residues. The CDR3 sequence: CASSYHPGGPVNEQFF. The CDR3 region has the DNA TGTGCCAGCAGTTACCACCCGGGGGGGCCGGTCAATGAGCAGTTCTTC.

This chain uses TRBV5-4 with TRBJ2-7, with a tentative D call TRBD2 (6 bases). The CDR3 has 14 residues. Germline CDR1 SGHNT, CDR2 YYREEE (reference sequence). V lost 0 bases and J 4 bases, leaving 11 bases between the germline ends. The CDR3 DNA reads TGTGCCAGCAGCTTGGGTCCGGGGGTTTACGAGCAGTACTTC. Its translation: CASSLGPGVYEQYF.

This clone was seen only once. The chain couples TRBV13 to TRBJ1-1, with 11 positions matching TRBD1. The V gene's germline CDR1 is PRHDT and CDR2 FYEKMQ (reference sequence). After removal of 2 bases from V and 6 bases from J, the junction contained 5 bases not matched to a gene. The CDR3 runs 15 residues. The CDR3 sequence: CASSLRPGQGAEAFF. The CDR3 DNA follows: TGTGCCAGCAGCTTAAGACCGGGACAGGGGGCTGAAGCTTTCTTT.

Only one count was recorded for this clone. V is TRBV28 and J is TRBJ2-2, with 8 bases fitting TRBD2. Germline trimming cut 7 bases from V and 5 bases from J; bases unmatched to any gene: 3. The CDR3 runs 13 residues. Germline V gives CDR1 MDHEN, CDR2 SYDVKM. The CDR3 spells CASTQRETGELFF. CDR3 in DNA: TGTGCCAGCACCCAGCGGGAGACCGGGGAGCTGTTTTTT.

The rearrangement links TRBV18 to TRBJ1-1; TRBD1 matches 10 bases. The V segment lost 4 bases and the J segment 4 bases; nucleotides outside the gene matches: 3. CDR3 size: 14 residues. Germline assignment: CDR1 KGHSH and CDR2 LQKENI. The CDR3 protein is CASSRQGAITEAFF. CDR3 DNA sequence: TGTGCCAGCTCACGACAGGGGGCGATCACTGAAGCTTTCTTT.

This chain connects TRBV2 to TRBJ2-5; D unresolved. CDR1 SNHLY and CDR2 FYNNEI come from the germline V gene. This CDR3 is 12 amino acids long. V was clipped by 6 bases and J by 1 base, with 6 bases between them. Here the CDR3 reads CASRELQETQYF. As DNA, the CDR3 is TGTGCCAGCAGGGAACTCCAAGAGACCCAGTACTTC.

The chain uses TRBV6-1 and TRBJ2-3, with D possibly TRBD1 on 6 matching bases. Germline CDR1 MNHNS, CDR2 SASEGT. This CDR3 is 14 amino acids long. V was cut by 6 bases and J by 2 bases, with 12 bases left in between. This CDR3 reads CASSRDTPTDTQYF. CDR3 sequence (DNA): TGTGCCAGCAGCCGGGACACCCCCACAGATACGCAGTATTTT.

The chain is built from TRBV6-1 and TRBJ2-5, with 8 bases that match TRBD2. CDR1 is MNHNS and CDR2 is SASEGT in the germline V gene. Unmatched junction bases numbered 4, after V lost 6 bases and J lost 4 bases. The CDR3 consists of 13 residues. CDR3 in amino acids: CASSPGLAETQYF. The CDR3 DNA reads TGTGCCAGCAGCCCAGGACTAGCAGAGACCCAGTACTTC.

This rearrangement joins TRBV6-1 to TRBJ2-3, with 15 bases aligning to TRBD2. Trimming at V came to 6 bases and at J to 4 bases, leaving 2 bases not matched to a gene. There are 15 residues in the CDR3. The V gene's germline CDR1 is MNHNS and CDR2 SASEGT. The CDR3 DNA reads as TGTGCCAGCAGCGGACTAGCGGGGGGGTCAGATACGCAGTATTTT. This gives the protein CASSGLAGGSDTQYF.

The CDR3 DNA reads as TGTGCCAGCAGCTCCTACGGGGCCGGGTACGAGCAGTACTTC. The encoded protein is CASSSYGAGYEQYF. The chain links TRBV6-5 to TRBJ2-7; D might be TRBD1 or TRBD2, each matching 5 bases. The CDR3 has 14 residues. Germline V gene data show CDR1 as MNHEY and CDR2 as SVGAGI. V lost 6 bases to trimming and J lost 4 bases, with 16 bases between them.

The chain combines TRBV7-3 with TRBJ2-1; a weak D match, TRBD2 (5 bases). The CDR3 covers 15 residues. Trimming removed 1 base at V and 0 bases at J, with 7 bases between. CDR1 SGHTA and CDR2 FQGTGA come from the germline V gene. The CDR3 is CASSLRGSSYNEQFF. The CDR3 DNA is TGTGCCAGCAGCTTAAGAGGGAGCTCCTACAATGAGCAGTTCTTC. Full variable domain (missing parts from reference TRBV7-3 and TRBJ2-1): GAGVSQTPSNKVTEKGKYVELRCDPISGHTALYWYRQSLGQGPEFLIYFQGTGAADDSGLPNDRFFAVRPEGSVSTLKIQRTERGDSAVYLCASSLRGSSYNEQFFGPGTRLTVL.

The V gene is TRBV6-1, the J gene TRBJ1-5; the D is unclear. This CDR3 has 12 residues. Trimming left V 10 bases short and J 4 bases short, with 11 bases between. Germline loops: CDR1 MNHNS, CDR2 SASEGT. The CDR3: CATADPNQPQHF. CDR3 coding DNA: TGTGCCACCGCTGATCCTAATCAGCCCCAGCATTTT.

V usage is TRBV5-1 and J usage is TRBJ2-2; D is unresolved. The CDR3 has 11 amino acids. CDR1 and CDR2 from the germline V gene are SGHRS and YFSETQ. V lost 3 bases and J lost 8, with 5 bases in between. CDR3 sequence (DNA): TGCGCCAGCAGCTCACAAGGGGAGCTGTTTTTT. Residues: CASSSQGELFF.

The CDR3 DNA reads as TGCGCCAGCAGCTTGAAGCCAGGGATGGGCTACACCTTC. Translated, it gives CASSLKPGMGYTF. The chain joins TRBV5-1 to TRBJ1-2; possibly TRBD1 for D (5 bases). CDR1 is SGHRS, CDR2 YFSETQ, per germline. The CDR3 totals 13 residues. Trimming removed 1 base from V and 8 bases from J, with 12 bases in between.

The chain employs TRBV29-1 and TRBJ2-5, with 10 bases that match TRBD2. The ends lost 4 bases at V and 5 bases at J; junction bases unmatched: 7. CDR3 size: 14 residues. Per the germline V gene, CDR1 is SQVTM and CDR2 is ANQGSEA. CDR3 residues: CSVAFSAGGETQYF. The CDR3 coding sequence is TGCAGCGTTGCCTTCTCAGCGGGAGGGGAGACCCAGTACTTC.

J is TRBJ1-3 and V is TRBV6-5, with D unclear. The CDR3 runs 15 residues. Germline CDR1 is MNHEY and CDR2 is SVGAGI. Trimming cost V 5 bases and J 4 bases, with 15 bases left between them. CDR3 loop: CASSATQTPGNTIYF. The DNA of the CDR3 is TGTGCCAGCAGTGCCACTCAGACTCCCGGAAACACCATATATTTT.

Comments on this clone: Other DNA sequences in this specimen translate into the identical CDR3. The genes are TRBV28 and TRBJ2-5; 8 nucleotides agree with TRBD2. The CDR3 runs to 15 residues. Germline CDR1 MDHEN, CDR2 SYDVKM. The V gene end was trimmed by 0 bases and the J gene end by 2 bases; junction bases not matched to a gene: 2. This chain's CDR3 is CASSLWASGQETQYF. CDR3 DNA: TGTGCCAGCAGTTTATGGGCTAGCGGGCAAGAGACCCAGTACTTC.

Here the CDR3 reads CASSYTRDSYEQYF. The CDR3 DNA sequence: TGTGCCAGCAGTTACACGAGAGACTCCTACGAGCAGTACTTC. This sequence joins TRBV6-5 and TRBJ2-7, with D uncertain. Looked up from germline, CDR1 is MNHEY and CDR2 is SVGAGI. The length of the CDR3 is 14 residues. The V end lost 2 bases, the J end lost 0 bases, and 8 bases lay between the germline ends.

The chain carries TRBV29-1 and TRBJ2-7, with D perhaps matching TRBD2 (6 bases). Per the germline V gene, CDR1 is SQVTM and CDR2 is ANQGSEA. The CDR3 length is 13 residues. V was trimmed by 6 bases and J by 2 bases, leaving 14 bases between them. The CDR3: CSVLRDSPYEQYF. CDR3 coding DNA: TGCAGCGTCCTCAGGGACTCCCCCTACGAGCAGTACTTC.

The CDR3 sequence: CASSRDSLKREKLFF. Here the CDR3 DNA reads TGTGCCAGCAGTAGGGACTCTCTGAAGAGGGAAAAACTGTTTTTT. This sequence joins TRBV2 and TRBJ1-4; D might be TRBD1 (5 bases). Trimming shortened V by 5 bases and J by 8 bases, and 18 bases separated the two germline ends. The CDR3 has 15 amino acids. Germline-derived CDR1 and CDR2 are SNHLY and FYNNEI.

V gene TRBV15 combines with J gene TRBJ1-1; D might be TRBD1 (6 bases). V lost 3 bases and J 1 base, leaving 6 bases between the germline ends. Germline assignment: CDR1 LNHNV and CDR2 YYDKDF (reference sequence). CDR3 length: 13 residues. CDR3 sequence (DNA): TGTGCCACCAGCAGGACAGGGAACACTGAAGCTTTCTTT. Its protein is CATSRTGNTEAFF.

The chain has TRBV4-2 and TRBJ2-3, with D maybe TRBD1 (6 bases). V gave up 0 bases and J gave up 1 base, with 11 bases separating them. CDR3 length: 16 amino acids. Germline V lookup: CDR1 LGHNA, CDR2 YNFKEQ. CDR3 coding DNA: TGTGCCAGCAGCCAAGAAGACAGGTCCGGCACAGATACGCAGTATTTT. Translation: CASSQEDRSGTDTQYF.

Comment on this clone: At one end the junction does not follow the germline gene, possibly because of a read error. The chain employs TRBV5-1 and TRBJ1-3; D unresolved. Germline CDR1 reads SGHRS; CDR2 reads YFSETQ. The CDR3 runs 16 residues. The CDR3 DNA is TGCGCCAGCAGGTTGGAATCCACCTACGGCGGAAACACCATATATTTT. This encodes CASRLESTYGGNTIYF.

V is TRBV28 and J is TRBJ2-7, with 10 bases fitting TRBD1. V trimming: 6 bases; J trimming: 3 bases; junction bases outside the gene matches: 8. Germline CDR1 is MDHEN and CDR2 is SYDVKM. This CDR3 region has 15 residues. CDR3 DNA sequence: TGTGCCAGCAGCCACCGGGACAGGGGAGGCTACGAGCAGTACTTC. This gives the protein CASSHRDRGGYEQYF.

V usage is TRBV6-1 and J usage is TRBJ1-2; tentatively, D is TRBD1 (5 bases). The CDR3 sequence is 13 residues long. Germline V gene sequence: CDR1 MNHNS, CDR2 SASEGT. The ends were cut back, 5 bases at V and 4 bases at J, with 11 bases in the middle. The CDR3 reads CASSTGLPYGYTF. In nucleotides, the CDR3 is TGTGCCAGCAGTACAGGCTTACCCTATGGCTACACCTTC.

The chain employs TRBV11-3 and TRBJ1-4; TRBD1 matches at 10 bases. Germline loops: CDR1 SGHNT, CDR2 YENEEA. This CDR3 is 15 amino acids long. J was trimmed by 7 bases and V by 6 bases; bases with no gene match: 8. CDR3 residues: CASRGRGTGAEKLFF. The DNA for the CDR3 is TGTGCCAGCAGGGGACGTGGGACAGGGGCTGAAAAACTGTTTTTT.

The chain is built from TRBV11-3 and TRBJ2-2; D unresolved. This CDR3 region has 11 residues. The V gene lost 8 bases and the J gene lost 5 bases, with 6 bases spanning the gap. Germline V gene lookup returns CDR1 SGHNT and CDR2 YENEEA. The CDR3 sequence is CASADTGELFF. The CDR3 DNA sequence: TGTGCCAGCGCAGATACCGGGGAGCTGTTTTTT.